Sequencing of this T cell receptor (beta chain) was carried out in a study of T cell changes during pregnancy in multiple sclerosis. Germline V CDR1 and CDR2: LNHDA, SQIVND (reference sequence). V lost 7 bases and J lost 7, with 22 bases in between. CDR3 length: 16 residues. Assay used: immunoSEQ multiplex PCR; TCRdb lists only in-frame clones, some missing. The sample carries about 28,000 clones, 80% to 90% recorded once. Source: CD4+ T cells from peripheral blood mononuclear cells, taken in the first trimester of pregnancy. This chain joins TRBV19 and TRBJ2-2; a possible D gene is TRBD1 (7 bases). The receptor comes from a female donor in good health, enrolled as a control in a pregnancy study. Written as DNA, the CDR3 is TGTGCCAGTATCCCATCCAGGGACAGCGGGCGCGGGGAGCTGTTTTTT. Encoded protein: CASIPSRDSGRGELFF.